The rows below give T cell receptor beta chains drawn from one sample of a study of OX40 agonist ivuxolimab in advanced cancers. Assay: immunoSEQ multiplex PCR; the TCRdb copy retains only in-frame clones and omits some. The data show fewer than 70,000 clones, 86% seen once. Sequences were derived from CD4+ or CD8+ T cells sorted from blood, sampled in a trial of the OX40 agonist ivuxolimab. Receptor source: an adult with an advanced solid tumor such as melanoma, head and neck, liver or kidney cancer. Both conserved end residues are part of each CDR3. A D gene is named only where the DNA matches it firmly. Clone size is stated in some rows and not others, as once, few, many or a class when expanded.

clone size	V gene	D gene	J gene	CDR3 protein	CDR3 DNA
-	TRBV7-8	-	TRBJ2-7	CASSPSEQAYEQYF	TGTGCCAGCAGCCCCTCGGAGCAGGCCTACGAGCAGTACTTC
-	TRBV27	-	TRBJ1-2	CASSFPGGGYTF	TGTGCCAGCAGTTTTCCGGGAGGAGGCTACACCTTC
once	TRBV7-8	-	TRBJ2-7	CASSGRVSQGYYEQYF	TGTGCCAGCAGCGGTAGGGTATCACAGGGATACTACGAGCAGTACTTC
-	TRBV11-2	-	TRBJ2-5	CASTLGDETQYF	TGTGCCAGCACCCTAGGGGATGAGACCCAGTACTTC
once	TRBV7-9	-	TRBJ1-1	CASSSPGGATRTEAFF	TGTGCCAGCTCCTCTCCCGGGGGGGCTACGCGGACTGAAGCTTTCTTT
-	TRBV7-6	-	TRBJ2-1	CASSLPGTSYNEQFF	TGTGCCAGCAGCCTCCCCGGGACATCTTACAATGAGCAGTTCTTC
-	TRBV18	-	TRBJ2-2	CASSPRGRISNTGELFF	TGTGCCAGCTCACCCCGGGGCAGGATATCGAACACCGGGGAGCTGTTTTTT
few	TRBV7-2	-	TRBJ2-7	CASSLSRFYEQYF	TGTGCCAGCAGCCTTTCGCGGTTCTACGAGCAGTACTTC
-	TRBV7-2	-	TRBJ2-7	CASSLRGLEQYF	TGTGCCAGCAGCCTACGTGGCCTCGAGCAGTACTTC
-	TRBV2	TRBD1	TRBJ1-2	CASSAGTGGIYGYTF	TGTGCCAGCAGTGCGGGGACAGGGGGCATCTATGGCTACACCTTC
-	TRBV28	-	TRBJ1-2	CASLGREWSGYTF	TGTGCCAGCTTGGGCAGGGAATGGAGTGGCTACACCTTC
-	TRBV2	-	TRBJ2-6	CASSTSSGANVLTF	TGTGCCAGCAGCACCAGCTCTGGGGCCAACGTCCTGACTTTC
-	TRBV28	-	TRBJ1-2	CASSLPGGSNYGYTF	TGTGCCAGCAGTTTACCCGGTGGTTCTAACTATGGCTACACCTTC
-	TRBV14	TRBD1	TRBJ1-6	CASSDRGISPLHF	TGTGCCAGCAGCGACAGGGGGATTTCACCCCTCCACTTT
-	TRBV2	-	TRBJ2-4	CASRVRGAAKNIQYF	TGTGCCAGCAGGGTACGGGGGGCTGCCAAAAACATTCAGTACTTC
-	TRBV27	TRBD2	TRBJ2-1	CASRGVEAGGPSYNEQFF	TGTGCCAGCCGAGGCGTCGAAGCGGGGGGACCCTCCTACAATGAGCAGTTCTTC
-	TRBV7-2	TRBD2	TRBJ2-1	CASSLGGLAGFNEQFF	TGTGCCAGCAGCTTAGGGGGACTAGCGGGGTTCAATGAGCAGTTCTTC
-	TRBV27	-	TRBJ2-6	CASSKIDWLQSRANVLTF	TGTGCCAGCAGTAAAATCGATTGGCTACAAAGTCGGGCCAACGTCCTGACTTTC
-	TRBV11-3	-	TRBJ2-2	CASSLSASGELFF	TGTGCCAGCAGCTTAAGTGCGTCCGGGGAGCTGTTTTTT
-	TRBV6-6	TRBD1	TRBJ1-1	CASRGLQGLVTEAFF	TGTGCCAGCAGGGGACTACAGGGGTTGGTCACTGAAGCTTTCTTT
-	TRBV19	TRBD2	TRBJ2-1	CASRSVGRGEYNEQFF	TGTGCCAGTAGGTCGGTTGGGCGGGGGGAGTACAATGAGCAGTTCTTC
-	TRBV7-9	TRBD1	TRBJ2-1	CASSPNVYRGRGNEQFF	TGTGCCAGCAGCCCTAATGTATACAGGGGGCGAGGCAATGAGCAGTTCTTC
-	TRBV2	TRBD1	TRBJ1-3	CASSDDRANTIYF	TGTGCCAGCAGTGATGACAGGGCAAACACCATATATTTT
-	TRBV6-5	TRBD1	TRBJ2-2	CASSYRRTGVIGELFF	TGTGCCAGCAGTTACCGTAGGACAGGGGTCATCGGGGAGCTGTTTTTT
once	TRBV6-1	-	TRBJ1-1	CASSEQGTNTEAFF	TGTGCCAGCAGTGAACAGGGAACGAACACTGAAGCTTTCTTT
-	TRBV6-1	-	TRBJ2-3	CASRVGGGPTQYF	TGTGCCAGCAGGGTGGGAGGGGGACCTACGCAGTATTTT
-	TRBV28	-	TRBJ2-2	CASSFYGELFF	TGTGCCAGCAGTTTCTACGGGGAGCTGTTTTTT
-	TRBV2	TRBD1	TRBJ1-5	CASSIRQGNQPQHF	TGTGCCAGCAGTATACGACAGGGAAATCAGCCCCAGCATTTT
-	TRBV29-1	TRBD1	TRBJ1-1	CSGEQGVGTEAFF	TGCAGCGGTGAACAGGGGGTAGGTACTGAAGCTTTCTTT
once	TRBV5-1	-	TRBJ2-1	CASSLEPGRPMYNEQFF	TGCGCCAGCAGCTTGGAGCCGGGACGACCCATGTACAATGAGCAGTTCTTC
-	TRBV11-3	-	TRBJ1-3	CASSPSENTIYF	TGTGCCAGCAGTCCATCGGAAAACACCATATATTTT
-	TRBV6-5	-	TRBJ2-7	CASSLRDGPYEQYF	TGTGCCAGCAGCCTCCGGGACGGACCCTACGAGCAGTACTTC
-	TRBV19	-	TRBJ2-2	CASSIVEQGTGELFF	TGTGCCAGTAGTATAGTAGAGCAGGGAACCGGGGAGCTGTTTTTT
-	TRBV7-2	-	TRBJ2-5	CASSLEGTGQRETQYF	TGTGCCAGCAGCTTAGAGGGGACGGGGCAGCGAGAGACCCAGTACTTC
-	TRBV6-5	TRBD1	TRBJ1-5	CASSTGTGHQPQHF	TGTGCCAGCAGCACCGGGACAGGGCATCAGCCCCAGCATTTT
-	TRBV2	-	TRBJ2-3	CASSARSSTDTQYF	TGTGCCAGCAGTGCAAGATCTAGCACAGATACGCAGTATTTT
-	TRBV19	TRBD1	TRBJ1-2	CASSPAGTGGIYGYTF	TGTGCCAGTAGTCCCGCCGGGACAGGGGGCATCTATGGCTACACCTTC
-	TRBV2	-	TRBJ2-5	CASSERLLGTQYF	TGTGCCAGCAGTGAAAGGCTTCTGGGGACCCAGTACTTC
-	TRBV5-8	-	TRBJ2-2	CASSLLGPKGTGELFF	TGTGCCAGCAGCTTGCTAGGGCCAAAAGGTACCGGGGAGCTGTTTTTT
-	TRBV2	-	TRBJ1-1	CARRGNTEAFF	TGTGCCAGGAGGGGGAACACTGAAGCTTTCTTT
-	TRBV6-1	-	TRBJ2-3	CASSLPGDTDTQYF	TGTGCCAGCAGTTTACCAGGGGACACAGATACGCAGTATTTT